This T cell receptor beta chain comes out of a study of beta chain features in type 1 diabetes. The CDR3 consists of 15 residues. CDR1 and CDR2 from the germline V gene are SNHLY and FYNNEI. V dropped 2 bases and J dropped 2; count of bases not matched to a gene: 4. Study-wide results and caveats: Shorter TCRB CDR3s, moderately but significantly so, marked every one of the four CD4+ subsets in Type 1 diabetes patients.

This clone was seen a few times. The antigen remains unidentified. What was sequenced were expressed TCRB transcripts, since all of the isolated RNA had been reverse transcribed. Sequencing of naive, central memory and regulatory T cell samples gave an average of approximately 3.5 million reads. Only in-frame clones appear in the TCRdb table, and some are missing; sequencing was by immunoSEQ multiplex PCR. The data show roughly 350,000 clones, around a tenth seen once. This clonotype was obtained from a man aged 25 to 40 with type 1 diabetes. Sequences were obtained from central memory CD4+ T cells from blood. This chain connects TRBV2 to TRBJ2-7, with TRBD2 identical over 9 bases. CDR3 DNA sequence: TGTGCCAGCAGTGAATCGGCGGGGGGGGCCTACGAGCAGTACTTC. It encodes CASSESAGGAYEQYF.